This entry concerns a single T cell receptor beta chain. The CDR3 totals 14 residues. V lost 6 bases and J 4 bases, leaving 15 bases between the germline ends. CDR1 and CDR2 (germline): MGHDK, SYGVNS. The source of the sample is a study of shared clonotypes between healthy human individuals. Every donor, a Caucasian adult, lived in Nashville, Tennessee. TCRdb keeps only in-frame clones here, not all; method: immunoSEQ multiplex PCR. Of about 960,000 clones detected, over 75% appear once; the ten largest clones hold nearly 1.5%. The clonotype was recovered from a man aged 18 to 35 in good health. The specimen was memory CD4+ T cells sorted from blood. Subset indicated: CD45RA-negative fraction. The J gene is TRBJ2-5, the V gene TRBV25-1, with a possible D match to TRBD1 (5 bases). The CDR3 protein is CASSPRGRSETQYF. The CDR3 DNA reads TGTGCCAGCAGCCCTAGGGGTCGGTCAGAGACCCAGTACTTC. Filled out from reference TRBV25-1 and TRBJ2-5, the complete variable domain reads EADIYQTPRYLVIGTGKKITLECSQTMGHDKMYWYQQDPGMELHLIHYSYGVNSTEKGDLSSESTVSRIRTEHFPLTLESARPSHTSQYLCASSPRGRSETQYFGPGTRLLVL.